This paragraph covers one TCR beta chain sequence. Authors of the study amplified TCR beta CDR3 regions from RNA transcripts. TCR CDR3 regions were first amplified by RT-PCR with HTBI primers. Via MiXCR, TCRdb re-called the multiplex PCR reads, giving one row per CDR3 protein. This table has about 740,000 distinct CDR3 sequences, 13% to 15% appearing once. From germline, CDR1 is SGHNT and CDR2 YENEEA. Trimming took 5 bases from V and 9 from J; bases not matched to a gene: 7. The CDR3 sequence is 15 residues long. The data are from a study of T cells in Graves' hyperthyroidism and ophthalmopathy. The sequencing sample was made of blood. The chain uses TRBV11-3 and TRBJ2-1; 13 bases align to TRBD2. The TCR was taken from a woman aged 18-29 years with Graves' hyperthyroidism. The CDR3 reads CASSLGLAGWLEQFF. Written as DNA, the CDR3 is TGTGCCAGCAGCCTGGGACTAGCGGGATGGCTTGAGCAGTTCTTC.